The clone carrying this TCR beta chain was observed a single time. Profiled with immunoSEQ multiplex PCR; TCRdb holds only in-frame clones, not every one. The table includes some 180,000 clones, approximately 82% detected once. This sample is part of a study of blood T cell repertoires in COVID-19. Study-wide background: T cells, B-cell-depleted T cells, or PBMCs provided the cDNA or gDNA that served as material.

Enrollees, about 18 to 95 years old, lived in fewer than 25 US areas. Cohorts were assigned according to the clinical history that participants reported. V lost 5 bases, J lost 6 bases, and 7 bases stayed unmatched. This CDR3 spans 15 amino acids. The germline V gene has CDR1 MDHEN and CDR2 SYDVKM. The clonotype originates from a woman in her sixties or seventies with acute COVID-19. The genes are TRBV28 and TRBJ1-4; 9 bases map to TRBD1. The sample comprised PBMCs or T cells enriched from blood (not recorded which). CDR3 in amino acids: CASSGQGQGDEKLFF. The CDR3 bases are TGTGCCAGCAGTGGCCAGGGACAGGGCGATGAAAAACTGTTTTTT.